This entry is about one TCR beta chain. Its specificity is unknown. Unique molecular identifiers tagged the TCR beta cDNA libraries. A single record per CDR3 protein comes from TCRdb applying MiXCR to the PCR reads. The sample has 500,000 to 600,000 distinct CDR3 sequences; 40% to 50% are singletons. There are 13 residues in the CDR3. Trimming shortened V by 2 bases and J by 5 bases, and 10 bases separated the two germline ends. Germline values: CDR1 SGHKS, CDR2 YYEKEE (reference sequence). The data belong to a study of post-analysis software for immune sequencing data. Study results and limitations: About five TRBV segments were more frequent in patients than controls; TRBV5-6, TRBV5-1 and TRBV20-1 belonged to this group.

The chain couples TRBV5-5 to TRBJ1-1; D call uncertain. Sequenced material: blood. The source is a girl aged 5-17 years with multiple sclerosis. CDR3 sequence reads: CASSFPLGTEAFF. The CDR3 DNA reads as TGTGCCAGCAGCTTTCCCCTCGGGACTGAAGCTTTCTTT. Combining the CDR3 with reference TRBV5-5 and TRBJ1-1 gives the whole variable domain DAGVTQSPTHLIKTRGQQVTLRCSPISGHKSVSWYQQVLGQGPQFIFQYYEKEERGRGNFPDRFSARQFPNYSSELNVNALLLGDSALYLCASSFPLGTEAFFGQGTRLTVV.